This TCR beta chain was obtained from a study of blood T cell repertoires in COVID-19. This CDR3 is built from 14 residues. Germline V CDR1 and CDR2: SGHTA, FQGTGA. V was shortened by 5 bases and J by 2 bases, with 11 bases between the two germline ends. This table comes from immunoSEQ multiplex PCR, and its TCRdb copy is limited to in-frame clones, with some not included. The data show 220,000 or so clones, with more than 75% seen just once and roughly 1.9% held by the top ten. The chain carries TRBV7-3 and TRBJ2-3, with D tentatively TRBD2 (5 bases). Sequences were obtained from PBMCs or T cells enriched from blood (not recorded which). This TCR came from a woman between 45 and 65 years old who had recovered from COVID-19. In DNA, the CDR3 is TGTGCCAGCAGCCCCACTAGTTCCACAGATACGCAGTATTTT. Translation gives CASSPTSSTDTQYF. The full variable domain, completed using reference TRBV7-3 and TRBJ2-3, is GAGVSQTPSNKVTEKGKYVELRCDPISGHTALYWYRQSLGQGPEFLIYFQGTGAADDSGLPNDRFFAVRPEGSVSTLKIQRTERGDSAVYLCASSPTSSTDTQYFGPGTRLTVL.